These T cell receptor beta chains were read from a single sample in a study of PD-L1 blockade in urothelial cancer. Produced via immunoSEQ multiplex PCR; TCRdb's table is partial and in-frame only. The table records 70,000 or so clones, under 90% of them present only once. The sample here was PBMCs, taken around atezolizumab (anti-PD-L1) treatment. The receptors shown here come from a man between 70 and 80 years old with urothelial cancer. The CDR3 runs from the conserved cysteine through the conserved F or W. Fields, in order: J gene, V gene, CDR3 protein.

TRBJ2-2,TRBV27,CASSLAGGLTGELFF
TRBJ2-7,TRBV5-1,CASAQDGSLYEQYF
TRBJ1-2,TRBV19,CASSMGQGYYGYTF
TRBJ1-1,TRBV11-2,CASSFQGATEAFF
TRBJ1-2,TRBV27,CASSLYGGRDRGFYGYTF
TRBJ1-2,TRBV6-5,CASSLGQGLGYTF
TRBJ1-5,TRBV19,CASSSTAGGNKPQHF
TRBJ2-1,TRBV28,CASSSGLFVNNEQFF
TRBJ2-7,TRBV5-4,CASSPGSSYEQYF
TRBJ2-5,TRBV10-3,CAISDSSGTSGRGRETQYF
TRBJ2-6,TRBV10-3,CAISVVRQGPYWSNVLTF
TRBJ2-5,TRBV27,CASSLGLAGETQYF
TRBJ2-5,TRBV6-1,CASSGLAKETQYF
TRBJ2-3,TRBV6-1,CASSEAFGTSFPDTQYF
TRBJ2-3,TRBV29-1,CSVSAGISTDTQYF
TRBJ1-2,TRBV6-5,CASRGQLNYGYTF
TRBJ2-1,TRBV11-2,CASSAQPGQGASGQFF
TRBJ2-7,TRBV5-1,CASSPDPSTGGYEQYF
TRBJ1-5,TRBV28,CASCTGFNQPQHF
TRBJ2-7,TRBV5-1,CASSLVGLRPDEQYF
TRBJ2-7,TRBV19,CASRPGQGAHEQYF
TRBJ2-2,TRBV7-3,CASSSGRRDTGELFF
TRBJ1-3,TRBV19,CASSIDKPLSGNTIYF
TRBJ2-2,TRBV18,CASSLSNTGELFF
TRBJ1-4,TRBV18,CASSPTATNEKLFF
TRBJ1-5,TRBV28,CASSLHGVGQPQHF
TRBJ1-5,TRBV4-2,CASSQEGQKSQPQHF
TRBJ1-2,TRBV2,CASLPGQIYGYTF
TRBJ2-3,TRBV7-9,CASSLAATGLAVTDTQYF
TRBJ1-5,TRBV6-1,CATSETHQPQHF
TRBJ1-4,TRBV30,CAWSRTGDGEKLFF
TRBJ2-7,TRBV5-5,CSPVRDSMDEQYF
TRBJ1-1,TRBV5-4,CASSSPTGITEAFF
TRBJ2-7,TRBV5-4,CASSLGLAVNYEQYF
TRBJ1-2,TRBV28,CASRAGTGGFSYGYTF
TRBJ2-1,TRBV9,CASSVEAGNEQFF
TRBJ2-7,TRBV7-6,CASSPRDSPGEQYF
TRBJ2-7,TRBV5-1,CASSLEVQGDEQYF
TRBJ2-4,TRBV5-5,CASGRGLAKNIQYF
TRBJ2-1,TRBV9,CASSASTSGSQKSYNEQFF
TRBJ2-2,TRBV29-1,CSVGGTGELFF
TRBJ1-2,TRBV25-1,CASSAARGSYGYTF
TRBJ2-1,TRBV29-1,CSSRTSLDEQFF
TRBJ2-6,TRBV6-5,CASTASGANVLTF
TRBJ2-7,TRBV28,CASSSVPYEQYF
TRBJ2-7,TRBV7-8,CASSLGTSGKGGSYEQYF
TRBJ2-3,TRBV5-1,CASSLGLAGILLTDTQYF
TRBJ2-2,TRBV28,CASSTPITGELFF
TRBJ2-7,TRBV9,CASSVEDSPYEQYF
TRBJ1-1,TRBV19,CATHPGWMNTEAFF
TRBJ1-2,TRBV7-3,CASSLSQVYGYTF
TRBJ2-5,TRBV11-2,CASSLEIAVQETQYF
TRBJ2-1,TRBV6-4,CASSIQPLHLYNEQFF
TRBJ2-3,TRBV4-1,CASSQENSGDPDTQYF
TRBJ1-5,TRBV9,CASSEGTGVNQPQHF
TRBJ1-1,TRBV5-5,CASSLGTVPNTEAFF
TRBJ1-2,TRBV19,CASTLDSLSGGYTF
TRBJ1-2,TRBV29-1,CSVEGQGVGGYTF
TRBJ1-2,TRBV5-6,CASSSYSTDYGYTF